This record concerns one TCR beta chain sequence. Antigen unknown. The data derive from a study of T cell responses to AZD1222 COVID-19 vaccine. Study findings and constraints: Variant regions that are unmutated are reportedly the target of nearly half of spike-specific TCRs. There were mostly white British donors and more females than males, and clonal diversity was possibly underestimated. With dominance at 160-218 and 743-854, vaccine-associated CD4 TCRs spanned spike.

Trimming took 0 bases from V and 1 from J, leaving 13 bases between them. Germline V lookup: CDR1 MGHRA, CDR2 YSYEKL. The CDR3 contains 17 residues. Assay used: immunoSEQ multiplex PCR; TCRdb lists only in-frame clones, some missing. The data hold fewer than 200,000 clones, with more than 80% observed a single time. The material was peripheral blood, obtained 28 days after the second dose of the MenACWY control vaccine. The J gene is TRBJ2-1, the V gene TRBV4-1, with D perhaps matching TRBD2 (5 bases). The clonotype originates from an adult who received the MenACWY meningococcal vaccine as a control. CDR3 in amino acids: CASSQDGVARSYNEQFF. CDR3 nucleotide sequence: TGCGCCAGCAGCCAAGATGGGGTAGCGCGATCCTACAATGAGCAGTTCTTC.